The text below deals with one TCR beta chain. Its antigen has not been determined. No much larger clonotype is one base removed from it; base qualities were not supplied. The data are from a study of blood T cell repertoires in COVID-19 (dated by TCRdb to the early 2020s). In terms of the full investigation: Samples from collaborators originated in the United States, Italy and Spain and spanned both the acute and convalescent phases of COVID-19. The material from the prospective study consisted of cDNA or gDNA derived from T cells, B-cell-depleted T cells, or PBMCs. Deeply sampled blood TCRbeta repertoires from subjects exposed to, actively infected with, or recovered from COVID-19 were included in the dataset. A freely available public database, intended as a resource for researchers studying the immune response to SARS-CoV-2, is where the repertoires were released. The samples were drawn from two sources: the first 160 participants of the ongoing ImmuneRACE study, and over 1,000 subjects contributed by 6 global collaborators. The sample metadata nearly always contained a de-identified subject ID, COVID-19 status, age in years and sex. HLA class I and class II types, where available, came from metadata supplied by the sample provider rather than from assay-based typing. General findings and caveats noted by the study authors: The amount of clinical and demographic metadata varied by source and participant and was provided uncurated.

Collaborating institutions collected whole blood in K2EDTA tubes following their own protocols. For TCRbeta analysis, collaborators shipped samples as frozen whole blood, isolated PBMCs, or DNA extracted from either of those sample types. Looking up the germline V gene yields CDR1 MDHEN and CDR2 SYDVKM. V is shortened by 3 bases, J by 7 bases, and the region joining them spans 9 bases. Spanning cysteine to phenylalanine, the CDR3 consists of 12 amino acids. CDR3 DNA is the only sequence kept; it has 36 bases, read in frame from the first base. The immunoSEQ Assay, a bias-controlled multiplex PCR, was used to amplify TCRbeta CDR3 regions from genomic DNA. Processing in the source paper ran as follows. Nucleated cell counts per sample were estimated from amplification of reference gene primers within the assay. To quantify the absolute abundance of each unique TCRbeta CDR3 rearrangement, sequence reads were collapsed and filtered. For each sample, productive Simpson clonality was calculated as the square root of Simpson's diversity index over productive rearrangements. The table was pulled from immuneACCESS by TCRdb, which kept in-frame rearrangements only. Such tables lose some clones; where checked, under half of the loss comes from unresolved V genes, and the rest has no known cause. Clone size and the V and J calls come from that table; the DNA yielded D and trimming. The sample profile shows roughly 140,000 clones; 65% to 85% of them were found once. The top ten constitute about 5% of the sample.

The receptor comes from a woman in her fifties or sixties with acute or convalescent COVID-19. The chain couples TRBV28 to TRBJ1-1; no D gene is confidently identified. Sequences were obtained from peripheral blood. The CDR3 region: CASSFSAGEAFF. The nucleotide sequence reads TGTGCCAGCAGTTTCTCAGCGGGTGAAGCTTTCTTT.